This record concerns one T cell receptor beta chain sequence. Antigen specificity is unknown. The sample originates from a study of CD8 T cells in ankylosing spondylitis. The study's findings and limits: Seemingly characteristic of ankylosing spondylitis blood was a TCR beta motif consisting of several highly homologous variants. Both synovial fluid and blood in reactive arthritis had previously been reported to carry some motif variants.

5'-RACE, quantitative and with molecular barcodes, yielded the TCR beta libraries. Each CDR3 protein is one row after TCRdb ran MiXCR on the 5' RACE reads. The sample records roughly 670,000 distinct CDR3 sequences, under 20% being singletons. The V end was cut by 2 bases, the J end by 8 bases, with 13 bases between. The CDR3 runs to 14 residues. This TCR derives from a male donor with ankylosing spondylitis. The genes are TRBV12-3 or TRBV12-4 and TRBJ2-4; a weak D match, TRBD1 (6 bases). The sample consisted of blood, either unsorted or a sorted T cell fraction (not recorded which). CDR3 in DNA: TGTGCCAGCAGTTTAATAGGGGGAGTGTACATTCAGTACTTC. Residues: CASSLIGGVYIQYF.